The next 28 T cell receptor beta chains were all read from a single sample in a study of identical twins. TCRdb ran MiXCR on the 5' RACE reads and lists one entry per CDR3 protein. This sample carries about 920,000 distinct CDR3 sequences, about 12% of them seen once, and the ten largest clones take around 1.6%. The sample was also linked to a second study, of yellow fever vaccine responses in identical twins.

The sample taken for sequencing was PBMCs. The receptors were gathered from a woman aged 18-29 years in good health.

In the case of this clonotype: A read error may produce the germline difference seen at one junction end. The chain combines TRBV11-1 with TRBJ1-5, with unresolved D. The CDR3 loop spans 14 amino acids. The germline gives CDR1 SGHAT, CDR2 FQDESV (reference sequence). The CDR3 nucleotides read TGTGTCAGCAGTGCCATGGATAGCAATCAGCCCCAGCATTTT. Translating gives CVSSAMDSNQPQHF.

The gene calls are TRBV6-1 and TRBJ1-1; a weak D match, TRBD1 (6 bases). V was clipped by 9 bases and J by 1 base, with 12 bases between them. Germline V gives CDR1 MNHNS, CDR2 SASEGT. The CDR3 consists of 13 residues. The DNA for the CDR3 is TGTGCCAGTCAATCGACAGGGAACACTGAAGCTTTCTTT. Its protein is CASQSTGNTEAFF.

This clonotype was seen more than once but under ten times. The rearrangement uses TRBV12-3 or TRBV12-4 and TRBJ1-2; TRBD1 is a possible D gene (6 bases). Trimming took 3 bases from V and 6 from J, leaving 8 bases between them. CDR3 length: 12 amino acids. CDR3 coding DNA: TGTGCCAGCAGTTTTGCAGGGGATGGCTACACCTTC. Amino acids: CASSFAGDGYTF.

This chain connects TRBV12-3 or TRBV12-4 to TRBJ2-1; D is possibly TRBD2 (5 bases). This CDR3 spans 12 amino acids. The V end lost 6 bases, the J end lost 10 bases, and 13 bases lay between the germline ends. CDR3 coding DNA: TGTGCCAGCAGGCTCTGGCGGGCCGAGCAGTTCTTC. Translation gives CASRLWRAEQFF.

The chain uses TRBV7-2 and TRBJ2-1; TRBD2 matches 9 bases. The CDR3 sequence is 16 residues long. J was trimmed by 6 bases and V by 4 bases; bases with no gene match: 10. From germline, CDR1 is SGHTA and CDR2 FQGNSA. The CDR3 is CASSSASGITLNEQFF. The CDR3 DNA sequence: TGTGCCAGCAGCTCGGCTAGCGGGATCACGCTCAATGAGCAGTTCTTC.

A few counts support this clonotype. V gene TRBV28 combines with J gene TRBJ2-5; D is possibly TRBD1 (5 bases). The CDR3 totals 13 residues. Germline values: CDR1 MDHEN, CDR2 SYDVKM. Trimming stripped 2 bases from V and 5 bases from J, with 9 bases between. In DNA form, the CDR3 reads TGTGCCAGCAGTTTAGTCAGGGCGGAGACCCAGTACTTC. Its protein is CASSLVRAETQYF.

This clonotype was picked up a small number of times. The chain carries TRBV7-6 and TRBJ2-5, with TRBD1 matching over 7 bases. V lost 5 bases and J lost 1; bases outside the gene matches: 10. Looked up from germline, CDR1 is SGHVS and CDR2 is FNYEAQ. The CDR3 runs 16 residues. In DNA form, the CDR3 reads TGTGCCAGCAGCCTCGTACAGGGGTGGCTCCAAGAGACCCAGTACTTC. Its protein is CASSLVQGWLQETQYF.

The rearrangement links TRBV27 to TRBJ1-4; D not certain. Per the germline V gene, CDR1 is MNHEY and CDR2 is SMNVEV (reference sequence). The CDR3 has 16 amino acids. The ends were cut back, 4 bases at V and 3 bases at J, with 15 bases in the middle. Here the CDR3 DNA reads TGTGCCAGCAGTTACTCCCCGGACTCAGCTAATGAAAAACTGTTTTTT. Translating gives CASSYSPDSANEKLFF.

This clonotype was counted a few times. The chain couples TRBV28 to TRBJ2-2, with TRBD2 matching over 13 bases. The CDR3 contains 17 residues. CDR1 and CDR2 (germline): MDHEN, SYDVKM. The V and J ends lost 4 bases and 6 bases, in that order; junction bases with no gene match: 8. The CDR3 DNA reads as TGTGCCAGCAGTTCGAGCGGACTAGCGGGGGTCTCCGGGGAGCTGTTTTTT. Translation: CASSSSGLAGVSGELFF.

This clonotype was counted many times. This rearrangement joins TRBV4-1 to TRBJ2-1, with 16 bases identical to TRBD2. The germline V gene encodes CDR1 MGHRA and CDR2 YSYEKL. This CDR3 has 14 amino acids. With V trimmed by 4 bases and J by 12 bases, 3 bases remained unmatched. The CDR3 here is CASSPGLAGGTQFF. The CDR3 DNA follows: TGCGCCAGCAGCCCGGGACTAGCGGGAGGGACGCAGTTCTTC.

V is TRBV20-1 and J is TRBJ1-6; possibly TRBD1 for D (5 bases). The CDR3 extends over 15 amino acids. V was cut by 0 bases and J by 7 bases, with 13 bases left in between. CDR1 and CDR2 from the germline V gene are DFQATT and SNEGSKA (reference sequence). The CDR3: CSARDRDGLNSPLHF. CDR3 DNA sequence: TGCAGTGCTAGAGATCGGGACGGACTCAATTCACCCCTCCACTTT.

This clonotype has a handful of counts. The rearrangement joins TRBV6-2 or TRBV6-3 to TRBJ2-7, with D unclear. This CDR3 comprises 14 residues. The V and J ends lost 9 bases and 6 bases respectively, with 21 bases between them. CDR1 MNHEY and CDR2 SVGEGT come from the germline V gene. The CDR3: CASTSAAVLGEQYV. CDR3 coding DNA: TGTGCCAGTACCTCCGCGGCAGTTCTTGGCGAGCAGTACGTC.

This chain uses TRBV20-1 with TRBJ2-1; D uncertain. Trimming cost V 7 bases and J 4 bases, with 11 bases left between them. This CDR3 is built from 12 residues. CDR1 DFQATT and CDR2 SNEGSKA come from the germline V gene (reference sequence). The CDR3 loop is CSGYPGYNEQFF. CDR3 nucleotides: TGCAGTGGATACCCCGGATACAATGAGCAGTTCTTC.

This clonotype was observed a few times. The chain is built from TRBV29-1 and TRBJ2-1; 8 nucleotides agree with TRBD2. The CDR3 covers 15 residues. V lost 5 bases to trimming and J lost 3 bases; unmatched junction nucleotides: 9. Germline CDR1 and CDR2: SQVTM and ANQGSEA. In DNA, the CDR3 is TGCAGCGTTTATAGCGGGGCTGCTTACTACAATGAGCAGTTCTTC. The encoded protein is CSVYSGAAYYNEQFF.

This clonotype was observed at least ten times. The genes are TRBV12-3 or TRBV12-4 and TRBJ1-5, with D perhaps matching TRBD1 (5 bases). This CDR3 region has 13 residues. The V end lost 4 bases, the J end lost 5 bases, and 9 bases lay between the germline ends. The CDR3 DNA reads TGTGCCAGCAGTTGGAGGGGCGATCAGCCCCAGCATTTT. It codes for CASSWRGDQPQHF.

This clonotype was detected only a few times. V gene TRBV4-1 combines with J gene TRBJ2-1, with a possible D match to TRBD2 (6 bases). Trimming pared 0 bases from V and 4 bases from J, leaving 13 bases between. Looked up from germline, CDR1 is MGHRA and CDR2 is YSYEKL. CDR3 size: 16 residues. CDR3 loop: CASSQERYREYNEQFF. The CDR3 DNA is TGCGCCAGCAGCCAAGAAAGGTACCGGGAGTACAATGAGCAGTTCTTC.

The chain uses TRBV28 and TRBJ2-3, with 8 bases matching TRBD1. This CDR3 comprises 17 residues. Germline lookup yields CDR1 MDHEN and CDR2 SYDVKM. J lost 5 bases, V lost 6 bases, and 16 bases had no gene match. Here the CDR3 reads CASRARDRSRKKDTQYF. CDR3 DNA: TGTGCCAGCAGGGCCCGGGACAGGAGTCGGAAGAAAGATACGCAGTATTTT.

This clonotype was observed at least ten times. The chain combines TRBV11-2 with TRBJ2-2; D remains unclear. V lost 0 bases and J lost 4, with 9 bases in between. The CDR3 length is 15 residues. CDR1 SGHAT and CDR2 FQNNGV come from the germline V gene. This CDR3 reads CASSLDPKGTGELFF. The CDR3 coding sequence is TGTGCCAGCAGCTTAGATCCCAAGGGCACCGGGGAGCTGTTTTTT.

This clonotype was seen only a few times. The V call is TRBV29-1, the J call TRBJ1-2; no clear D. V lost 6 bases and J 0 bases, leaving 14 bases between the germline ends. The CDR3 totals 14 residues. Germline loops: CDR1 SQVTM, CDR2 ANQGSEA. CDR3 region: CSVPGLPSNYGYTF. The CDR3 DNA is TGCAGCGTCCCCGGACTCCCGTCTAACTATGGCTACACCTTC.

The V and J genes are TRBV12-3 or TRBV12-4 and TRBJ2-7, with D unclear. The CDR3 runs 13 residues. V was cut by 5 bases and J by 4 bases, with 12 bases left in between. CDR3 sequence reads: CASSIGDLYEQYF. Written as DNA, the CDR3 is TGTGCCAGCAGTATAGGAGACTTGTACGAGCAGTACTTC.

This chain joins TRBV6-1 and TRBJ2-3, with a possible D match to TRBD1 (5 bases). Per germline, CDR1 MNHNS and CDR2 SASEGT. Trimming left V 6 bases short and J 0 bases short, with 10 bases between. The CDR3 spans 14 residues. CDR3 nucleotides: TGTGCCAGCAGGGACACAACTAGCACAGATACGCAGTATTTT. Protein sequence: CASRDTTSTDTQYF.

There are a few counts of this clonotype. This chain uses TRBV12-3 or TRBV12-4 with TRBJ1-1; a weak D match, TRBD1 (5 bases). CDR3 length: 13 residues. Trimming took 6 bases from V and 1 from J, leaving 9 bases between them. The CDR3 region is CASRQVPNTEAFF. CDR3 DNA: TGTGCCAGCAGACAGGTCCCGAACACTGAAGCTTTCTTT.

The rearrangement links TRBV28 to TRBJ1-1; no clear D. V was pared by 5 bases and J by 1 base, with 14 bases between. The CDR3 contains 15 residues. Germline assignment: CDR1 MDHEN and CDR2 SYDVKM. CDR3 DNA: TGTGCCAGCAGTACCTTTCGGCGGAAGAACACTGAAGCTTTCTTT. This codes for CASSTFRRKNTEAFF.

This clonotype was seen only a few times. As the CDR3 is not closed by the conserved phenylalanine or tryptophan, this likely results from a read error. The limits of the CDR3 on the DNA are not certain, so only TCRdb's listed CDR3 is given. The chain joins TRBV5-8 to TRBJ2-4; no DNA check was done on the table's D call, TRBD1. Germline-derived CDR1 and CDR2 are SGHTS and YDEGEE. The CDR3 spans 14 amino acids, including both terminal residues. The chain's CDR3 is CASSHSTGLRARRL.

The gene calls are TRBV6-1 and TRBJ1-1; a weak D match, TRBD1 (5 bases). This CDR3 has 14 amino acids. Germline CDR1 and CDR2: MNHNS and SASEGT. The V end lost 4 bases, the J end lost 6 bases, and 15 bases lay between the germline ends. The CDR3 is CASSGGSLGAEAFF. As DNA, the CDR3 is TGTGCCAGCAGTGGAGGGAGTTTGGGGGCTGAAGCTTTCTTT.

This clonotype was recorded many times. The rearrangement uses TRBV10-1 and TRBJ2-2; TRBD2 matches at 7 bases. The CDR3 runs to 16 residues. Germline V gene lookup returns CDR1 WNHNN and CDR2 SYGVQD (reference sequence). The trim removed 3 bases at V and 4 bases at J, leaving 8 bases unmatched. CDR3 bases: TGCGCCAGCAGTGAATTTGGCGGGAGCGGCACCGGGGAGCTGTTTTTT. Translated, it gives CASSEFGGSGTGELFF.

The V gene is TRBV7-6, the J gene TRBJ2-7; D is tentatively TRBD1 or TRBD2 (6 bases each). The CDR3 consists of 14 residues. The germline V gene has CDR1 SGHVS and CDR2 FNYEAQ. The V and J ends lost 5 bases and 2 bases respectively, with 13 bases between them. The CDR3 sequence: CASSPLGGTYEQYF. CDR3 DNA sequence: TGTGCCAGCAGCCCACTAGGGGGGACCTACGAGCAGTACTTC.

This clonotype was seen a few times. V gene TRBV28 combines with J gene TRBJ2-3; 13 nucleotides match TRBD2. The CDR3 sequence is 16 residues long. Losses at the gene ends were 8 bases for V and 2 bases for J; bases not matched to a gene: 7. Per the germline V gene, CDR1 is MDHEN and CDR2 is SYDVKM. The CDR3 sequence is CASARLAGGLTDTQYF. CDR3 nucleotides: TGTGCCAGCGCCAGACTAGCGGGAGGACTCACAGATACGCAGTATTTT.